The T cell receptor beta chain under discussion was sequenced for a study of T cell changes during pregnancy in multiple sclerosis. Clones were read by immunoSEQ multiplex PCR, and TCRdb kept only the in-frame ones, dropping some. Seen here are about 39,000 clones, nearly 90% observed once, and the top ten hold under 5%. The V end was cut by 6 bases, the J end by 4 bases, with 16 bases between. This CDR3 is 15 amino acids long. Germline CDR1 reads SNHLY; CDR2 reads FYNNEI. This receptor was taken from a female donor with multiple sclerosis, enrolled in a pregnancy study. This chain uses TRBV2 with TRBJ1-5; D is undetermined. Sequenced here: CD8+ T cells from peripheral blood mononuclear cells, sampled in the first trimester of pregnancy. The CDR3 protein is CASSTAYAANQPQHF. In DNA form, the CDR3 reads TGTGCCAGCAGCACAGCTTATGCAGCAAATCAGCCCCAGCATTTT.